The present TCR beta chain was sequenced within a study of blood T cell repertoires in COVID-19 (dated by TCRdb to 2019 to 2021). At the level of the whole study: Collaborator samples came from the United States, Italy and Spain and covered acute and convalescent phases of COVID-19. The repertoires were made available in a free public database intended to serve as a resource for research on the immune response to SARS-CoV-2. The material from the prospective study consisted of cDNA or gDNA derived from T cells, B-cell-depleted T cells, or PBMCs. Samples came from the ongoing ImmuneRACE study (first 160 participants) plus 1,254 subjects from 6 global collaborators. A de-identified subject ID, COVID-19 status, age in years and sex were almost always included in the sample metadata. The dataset comprised deeply sampled blood TCRbeta repertoires from subjects exposed to, actively infected with, or recovered from COVID-19. Where available, HLA class I and class II types were obtained from metadata supplied by the sample provider rather than from assay-based typing. Study-level results and caveats: Clinical and demographic metadata were provided uncurated, with the amount varying by source and participant.

A note on this clone: The specificity of this receptor is unknown. Base quality data are lacking; no much larger clone is found one base away.

The immunoSEQ Assay, a bias-controlled multiplex PCR, was used to amplify TCRbeta CDR3 regions from genomic DNA. In the original analysis: The number of nucleated cells in each sample was estimated from the amplification of reference gene primers within the assay. To quantify the absolute abundance of each unique TCRbeta CDR3 rearrangement, sequence reads were collapsed and filtered. For each sample, productive Simpson clonality was calculated by taking the square root of Simpson's diversity index across productive rearrangements. The source is immuneACCESS, and TCRdb retained only in-frame sequences with V and J called. Part of the clones is not carried over; for the studies checked, unresolved V genes explain less than half of this, and the remainder is unexplained. Clone size and the V and J calls come from that table; the DNA yielded D and trimming. The sample yields approximately 15,000 clones; 83% were counted once. The ten largest account for about 25% of the sample.

The junction shows trimming of 0 bases on V and 7 bases on J, plus 7 bases between the germline ends. For CDR1 and CDR2, the germline V gene (reference sequence) lists LNHNV and YYDKDF. The CDR3 holds 14 amino acids from the cysteine to the phenylalanine. Here the CDR3 DNA is all that survives: 42 bases in frame from base 1. Whole blood was collected in K2EDTA tubes by collaborating institutions according to the institutions' own protocols. Collaborator samples were shipped for TCRbeta analysis as frozen whole blood, isolated PBMCs, or DNA extracted from either sample type. Sample: peripheral blood. This receptor was taken from a woman between 55 and 75 years old with acute or convalescent COVID-19. The sequence joins TRBV15 to TRBJ1-6; the D segment cannot be called with confidence. CDR3 reads: CATSRDMRNSPLHF. In nucleotide form, the sequence is TGTGCCACCAGCAGAGACATGAGGAATTCACCCCTCCACTTT.